Sequencing of this T cell receptor (beta chain) was carried out in a study of T cells in narcolepsy. Turning to the study itself: Patients with NT1 or NT2 and healthy control donors were enrolled.

Of note for this clone: The antigen is unknown.

Study outcomes and limitations: Reportedly, autoreactive clonotypes were serially detected in patients' blood but not controls'. HCRT-specific and TRIB2-specific autoreactive clonotypes appeared among same-patient CSF and blood CD4+ clonotypes.

The repertoire was sequenced with immunoSEQ multiplex PCR; TCRdb's copy has only in-frame clones and lacks some. The table has fewer than 40,000 clones, roughly nine tenths seen once. Germline V gives CDR1 ENHRY, CDR2 SYGVKD. This CDR3 spans 15 amino acids. The V and J ends lost 6 bases and 1 base, in that order; junction bases with no gene match: 4. Sequencing was done on a sample of CD45RA- memory CD4+ T cells from PBMCs. The gene calls are TRBV10-3 and TRBJ2-3; TRBD2 matches 10 bases. The receptor's source is a human donor with narcolepsy. The CDR3 DNA is TGTGCCATCAGCTACGGGACTAGCGGCACAGATACGCAGTATTTT. Translation: CAISYGTSGTDTQYF.